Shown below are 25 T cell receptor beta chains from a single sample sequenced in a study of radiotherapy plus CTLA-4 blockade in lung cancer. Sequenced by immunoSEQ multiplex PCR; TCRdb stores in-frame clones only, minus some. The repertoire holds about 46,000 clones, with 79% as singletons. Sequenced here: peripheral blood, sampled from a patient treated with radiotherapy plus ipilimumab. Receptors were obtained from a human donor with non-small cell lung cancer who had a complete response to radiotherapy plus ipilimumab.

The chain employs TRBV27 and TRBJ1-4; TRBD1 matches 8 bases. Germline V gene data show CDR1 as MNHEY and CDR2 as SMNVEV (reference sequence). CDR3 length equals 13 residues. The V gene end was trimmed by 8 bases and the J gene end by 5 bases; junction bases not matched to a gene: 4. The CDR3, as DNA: TGTGCCAGCCGGAGGACAGGGAATGAAAAACTGTTTTTT. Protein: CASRRTGNEKLFF.

This CDR3 is CASSYNRNSNQPQHF. The CDR3 DNA follows: TGTGCCAGCAGTTACAACAGGAATAGCAATCAGCCCCAGCATTTT. The V and J genes are TRBV6-5 and TRBJ1-5; tentative D call: TRBD1 (5 bases). The V end was cut by 2 bases, the J end by 0 bases, with 8 bases between. Germline V gene lookup returns CDR1 MNHEY and CDR2 SVGAGI. The CDR3 spans 15 residues.

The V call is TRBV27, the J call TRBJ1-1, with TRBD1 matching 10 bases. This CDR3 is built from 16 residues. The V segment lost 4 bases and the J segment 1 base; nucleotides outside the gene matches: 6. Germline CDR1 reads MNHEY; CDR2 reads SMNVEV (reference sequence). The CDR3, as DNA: TGTGCCAGCAGTTCCGACAGGGGGCGTGGGAACACTGAAGCTTTCTTT. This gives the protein CASSSDRGRGNTEAFF.

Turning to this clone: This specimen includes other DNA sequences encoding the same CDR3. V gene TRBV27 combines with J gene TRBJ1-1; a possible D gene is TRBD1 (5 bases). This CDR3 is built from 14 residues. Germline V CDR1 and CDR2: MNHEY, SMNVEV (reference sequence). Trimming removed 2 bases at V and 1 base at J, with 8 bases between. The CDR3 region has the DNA TGTGCCAGCAGTTTAGGGCAGGGGAACACTGAAGCTTTCTTT. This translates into CASSLGQGNTEAFF.

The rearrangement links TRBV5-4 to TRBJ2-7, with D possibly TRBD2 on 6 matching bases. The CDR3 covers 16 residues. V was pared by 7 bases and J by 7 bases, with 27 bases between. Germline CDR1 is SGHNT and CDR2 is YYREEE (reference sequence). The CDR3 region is CASASSSGTGLFEQYF. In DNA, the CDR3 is TGTGCCAGCGCATCCTCCTCCGGGACTGGCCTCTTTGAGCAGTACTTC.

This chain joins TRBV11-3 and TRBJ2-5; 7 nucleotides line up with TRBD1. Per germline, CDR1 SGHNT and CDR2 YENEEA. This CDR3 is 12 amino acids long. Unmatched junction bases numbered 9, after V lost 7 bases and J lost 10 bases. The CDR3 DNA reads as TGTGCCAGCACCCGCAGACAGGGCGACCAGTACTTC. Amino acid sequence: CASTRRQGDQYF.

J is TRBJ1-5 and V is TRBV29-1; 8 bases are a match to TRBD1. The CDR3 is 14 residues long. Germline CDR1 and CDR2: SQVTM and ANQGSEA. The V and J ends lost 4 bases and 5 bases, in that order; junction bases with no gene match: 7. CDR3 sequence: CSVAQGVSDQPQHF. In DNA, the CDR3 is TGCAGCGTTGCACAGGGGGTTAGTGATCAGCCCCAGCATTTT.

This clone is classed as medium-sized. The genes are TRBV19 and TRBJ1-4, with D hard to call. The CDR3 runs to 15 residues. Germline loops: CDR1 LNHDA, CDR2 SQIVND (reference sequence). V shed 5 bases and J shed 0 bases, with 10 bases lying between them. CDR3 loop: CASSLYSSTNEKLFF. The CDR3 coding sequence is TGTGCCAGTAGTCTTTACAGCTCAACTAATGAAAAACTGTTTTTT.

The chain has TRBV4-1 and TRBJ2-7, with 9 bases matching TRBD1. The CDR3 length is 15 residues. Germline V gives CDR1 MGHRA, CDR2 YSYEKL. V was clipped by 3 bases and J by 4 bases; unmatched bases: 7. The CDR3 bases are TGCGCCAGCAGCCAGTCCTGGACAGGGGTATACGAGCAGTACTTC. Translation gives CASSQSWTGVYEQYF.

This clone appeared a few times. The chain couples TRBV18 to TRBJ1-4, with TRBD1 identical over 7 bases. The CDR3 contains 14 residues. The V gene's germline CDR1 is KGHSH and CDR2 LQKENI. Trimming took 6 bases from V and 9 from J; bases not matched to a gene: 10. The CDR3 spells CASSGTADLKKLFF. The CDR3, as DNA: TGTGCCAGCTCTGGGACAGCTGACCTGAAAAAACTGTTTTTT.

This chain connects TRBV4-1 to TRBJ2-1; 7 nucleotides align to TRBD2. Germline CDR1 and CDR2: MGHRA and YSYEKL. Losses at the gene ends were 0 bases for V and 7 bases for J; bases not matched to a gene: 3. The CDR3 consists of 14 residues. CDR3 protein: CASSQDTSANEQFF. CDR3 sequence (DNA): TGCGCCAGCAGCCAAGACACTAGCGCTAATGAGCAGTTCTTC.

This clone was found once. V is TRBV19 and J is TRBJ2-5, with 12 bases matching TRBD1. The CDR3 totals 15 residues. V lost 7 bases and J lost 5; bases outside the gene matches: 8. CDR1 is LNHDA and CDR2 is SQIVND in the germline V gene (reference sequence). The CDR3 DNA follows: TGTGCCAGTACGGGGGGGGACAGGGGGCAGGAGACCCAGTACTTC. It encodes CASTGGDRGQETQYF.

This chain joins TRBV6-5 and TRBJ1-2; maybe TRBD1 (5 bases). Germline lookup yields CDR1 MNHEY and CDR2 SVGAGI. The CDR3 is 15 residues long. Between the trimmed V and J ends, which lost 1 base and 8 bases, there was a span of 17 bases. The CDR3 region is CASSYLGGVVGGYTF. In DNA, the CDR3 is TGTGCCAGCAGTTACTTGGGGGGGGTAGTCGGGGGCTACACCTTC.

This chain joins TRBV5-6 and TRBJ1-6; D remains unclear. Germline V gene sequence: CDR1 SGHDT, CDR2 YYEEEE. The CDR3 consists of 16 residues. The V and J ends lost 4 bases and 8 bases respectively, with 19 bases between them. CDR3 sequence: CASSPLTGTTDSPLHF. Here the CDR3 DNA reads TGTGCCAGCAGCCCCTTAACGGGAACTACTGATTCACCCCTCCACTTT.

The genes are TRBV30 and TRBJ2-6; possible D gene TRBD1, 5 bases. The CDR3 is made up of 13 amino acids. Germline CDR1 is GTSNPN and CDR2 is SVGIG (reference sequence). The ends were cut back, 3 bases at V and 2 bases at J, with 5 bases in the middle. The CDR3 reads CAWRDTGANVLTF. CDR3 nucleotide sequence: TGTGCCTGGAGGGACACTGGGGCCAACGTCCTGACTTTC. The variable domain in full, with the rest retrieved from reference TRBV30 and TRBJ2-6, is SQTIHQWPATLVQPVGSPLSLECTVEGTSNPNLYWYRQAAGRGLQLLFYSVGIGQISSEVPQNLSASRPQDRQFILSSKKLLLSDSGFYLCAWRDTGANVLTFGAGSRLTVL.

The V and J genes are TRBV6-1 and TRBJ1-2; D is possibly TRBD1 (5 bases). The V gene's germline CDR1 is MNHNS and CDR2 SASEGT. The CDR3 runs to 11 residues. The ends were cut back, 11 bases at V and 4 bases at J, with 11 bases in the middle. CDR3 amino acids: CAGAVGYGYTF. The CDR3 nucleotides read TGTGCCGGGGCGGTCGGCTATGGCTACACCTTC.

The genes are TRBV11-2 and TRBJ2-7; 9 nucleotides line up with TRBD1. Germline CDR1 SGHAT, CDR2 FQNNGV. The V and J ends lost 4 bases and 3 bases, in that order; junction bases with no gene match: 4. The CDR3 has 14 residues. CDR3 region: CASSSGQGRYEQYF. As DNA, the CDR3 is TGTGCCAGCAGCTCGGGACAGGGCCGCTACGAGCAGTACTTC.

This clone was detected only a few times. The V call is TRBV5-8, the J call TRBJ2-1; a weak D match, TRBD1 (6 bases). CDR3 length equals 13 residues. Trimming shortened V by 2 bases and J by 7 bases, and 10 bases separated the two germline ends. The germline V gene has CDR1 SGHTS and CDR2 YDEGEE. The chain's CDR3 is CASSLWGQNEQFF. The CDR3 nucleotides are TGTGCCAGCAGCTTATGGGGACAAAATGAGCAGTTCTTC.

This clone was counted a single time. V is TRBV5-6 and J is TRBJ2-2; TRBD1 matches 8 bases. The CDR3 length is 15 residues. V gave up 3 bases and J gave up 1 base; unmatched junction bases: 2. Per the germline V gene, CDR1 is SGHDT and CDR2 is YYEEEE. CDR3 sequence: CASSWGTGNTGELFF. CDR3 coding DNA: TGTGCCAGCAGCTGGGGGACAGGGAACACCGGGGAGCTGTTTTTT. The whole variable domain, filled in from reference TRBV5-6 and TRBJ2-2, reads DAGVTQSPTHLIKTRGQQVTLRCSPKSGHDTVSWYQQALGQGPQFIFQYYEEEERQRGNFPDRFSGHQFPNYSSELNVNALLLGDSALYLCASSWGTGNTGELFFGEGSRLTVL.

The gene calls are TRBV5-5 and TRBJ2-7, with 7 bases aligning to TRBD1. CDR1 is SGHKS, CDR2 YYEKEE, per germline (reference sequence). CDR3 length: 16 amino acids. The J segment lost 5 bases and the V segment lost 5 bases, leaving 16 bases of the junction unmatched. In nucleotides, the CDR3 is TGTGCCAGCAGGGTGGGACAGCGGCTTTATTGGGACGAGCAGTACTTC. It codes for CASRVGQRLYWDEQYF. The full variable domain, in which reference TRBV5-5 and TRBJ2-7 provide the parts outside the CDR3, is DAGVTQSPTHLIKTRGQQVTLRCSPISGHKSVSWYQQVLGQGPQFIFQYYEKEERGRGNFPDRFSARQFPNYSSELNVNALLLGDSALYLCASRVGQRLYWDEQYFGPGTRLTVT.

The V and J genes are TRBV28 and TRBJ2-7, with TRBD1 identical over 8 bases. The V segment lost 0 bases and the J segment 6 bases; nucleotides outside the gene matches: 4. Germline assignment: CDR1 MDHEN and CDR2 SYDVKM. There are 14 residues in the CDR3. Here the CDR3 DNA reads TGTGCCAGCAGTTTATGGCAGGGGGCGCGCGAGCAGTACGTC. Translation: CASSLWQGAREQYV.

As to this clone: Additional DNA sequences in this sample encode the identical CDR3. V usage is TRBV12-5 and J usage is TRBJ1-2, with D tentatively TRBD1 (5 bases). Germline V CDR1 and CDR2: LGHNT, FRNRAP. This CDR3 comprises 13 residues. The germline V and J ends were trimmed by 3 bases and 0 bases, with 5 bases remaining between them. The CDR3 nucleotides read TGTGCTAGTGGTTTAGGGGCTAACTATGGCTACACCTTC. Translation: CASGLGANYGYTF.

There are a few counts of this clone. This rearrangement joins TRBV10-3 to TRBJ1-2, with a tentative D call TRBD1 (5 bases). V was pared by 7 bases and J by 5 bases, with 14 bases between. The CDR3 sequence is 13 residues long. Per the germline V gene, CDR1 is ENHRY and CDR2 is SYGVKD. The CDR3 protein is CAITVVRDYGYTF. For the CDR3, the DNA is TGTGCCATCACCGTCGTCAGGGATTATGGCTACACCTTC.

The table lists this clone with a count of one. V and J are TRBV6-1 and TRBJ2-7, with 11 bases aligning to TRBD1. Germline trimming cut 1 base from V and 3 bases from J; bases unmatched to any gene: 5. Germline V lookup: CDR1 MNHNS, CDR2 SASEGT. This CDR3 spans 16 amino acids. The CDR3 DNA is TGTGCCAGCAGTGAAGAGGCCGGGACAGGGGGCTACGAGCAGTACTTC. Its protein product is CASSEEAGTGGYEQYF.

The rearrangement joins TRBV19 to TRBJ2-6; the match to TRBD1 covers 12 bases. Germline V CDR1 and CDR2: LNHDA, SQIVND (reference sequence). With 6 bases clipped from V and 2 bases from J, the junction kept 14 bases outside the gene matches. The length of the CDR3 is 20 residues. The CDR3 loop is CASSNKPSGTGGTGANVLTF. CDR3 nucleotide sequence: TGTGCCAGTAGCAACAAACCCTCGGGGACAGGGGGCACTGGGGCCAACGTCCTGACTTTC. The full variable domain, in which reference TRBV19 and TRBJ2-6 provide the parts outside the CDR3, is DGGITQSPKYLFRKEGQNVTLSCEQNLNHDAMYWYRQDPGQGLRLIYYSQIVNDFQKGDIAEGYSVSREKKESFPLTVTSAQKNPTAFYLCASSNKPSGTGGTGANVLTFGAGSRLTVL.